This TCR beta chain was recovered during a study of shared clonotypes between healthy human individuals. General observations from the study: Deeper or shallower sequencing was expected to change how clonotypes are shared among donors.

The CDR3 has 15 residues. V gave up 0 bases and J gave up 6 bases, with 14 bases separating them. Germline V CDR1 and CDR2: MGHRA, YSYEKL. Repertoires were generated with immunoSEQ multiplex PCR, while TCRdb's copy carries only in-frame clones and drops some. Of roughly 1.5 million clones in the sample, 95% to 99% are singletons; the top ten hold around 0.45%. To note about this clone: Its antigen is unknown.

The receptor comes from a man between 25 and 39 years old in good health. What was sequenced was naive CD4+ T cells sorted from blood. Subset: CD45RA+ positively selected. The V gene is TRBV4-1, the J gene TRBJ2-5; maybe TRBD2 (6 bases). Written as DNA, the CDR3 is TGCGCCAGCAGCCAAGAGCTCCAAAGCGGGCAGACCCAGTACTTC. Translation gives CASSQELQSGQTQYF.